The present entry profiles one T cell receptor (beta chain) with its context. Its antigen is as yet unknown. Trimming cost V 3 bases and J 1 base, with 20 bases left between them. This CDR3 comprises 18 residues. The germline V gene encodes CDR1 SGHAT and CDR2 FQNNGV. The data are from a study of cytotoxic CD8 clonotypes in ibrutinib-treated CLL. Here immunoSEQ multiplex PCR was the method, and the copy in TCRdb shows in-frame clones only, minus some. The table shows about 270,000 clones, with around 76% occurring only once. Study results and caveats: Public clonotypes occurred uncommonly; on treatment, they contracted or remained stable.

This sequence originates from a human donor with chronic lymphocytic leukemia. V usage is TRBV11-2 and J usage is TRBJ2-3; TRBD2 is a possible D gene (7 bases). This sample comprised PBMCs, obtained at disease progression, from a patient treated with ibrutinib. The CDR3 sequence: CASSLLAGAPYGTDTQYF. CDR3 DNA sequence: TGTGCCAGCAGCTTGCTCGCGGGGGCCCCCTATGGCACAGATACGCAGTATTTT.